Listed below are T cell receptor beta chains from one sample, sequenced in a study of blood T cells in healthy people across ages. TCRdb recomputed calls from the 5' RACE reads with MiXCR, one row per CDR3 protein. Counted here are 1.5 million to 2 million distinct CDR3 sequences, approximately 28% occurring once; the ten biggest clones make up roughly 8%. Sequencing was done on a sample of blood. The source of these receptors is a young woman in good health. The CDR3 runs from the conserved cysteine through the conserved F or W. The order of the fields is clone size, V gene, D gene, J gene, CDR3 protein, CDR3 DNA. A D gene is named only where the DNA matches it firmly. Size is stated for part of the rows, as once, few or many counts, or as a class when the clone is expanded.

clone_size: many
v_call: TRBV30
d_call: TRBD1
j_call: TRBJ1-2
cdr3_aa: CAGRARTGPYYGYTF
cdr3_nt: TGTGCCGGTAGGGCCCGGACAGGACCTTACTATGGCTACACCTTC

clone_size: many
v_call: TRBV15
d_call: TRBD2
j_call: TRBJ2-7
cdr3_aa: CATSKILAGSTYEQYF
cdr3_nt: TGTGCCACCAGCAAAATTCTAGCGGGTTCTACCTACGAGCAGTACTTC

clone_size: few
v_call: TRBV6-2/TRBV6-3
d_call: -
j_call: TRBJ1-2
cdr3_aa: CASSYGGQNYGYTF
cdr3_nt: TGTGCCAGCAGTTACGGGGGCCAAAACTATGGCTACACCTTC

clone_size: -
v_call: TRBV14
d_call: -
j_call: TRBJ2-7
cdr3_aa: CASGQDQSLYEQYF
cdr3_nt: TGTGCCAGCGGCCAAGATCAGAGCCTCTACGAGCAGTACTTC

clone_size: -
v_call: TRBV7-2
d_call: -
j_call: TRBJ1-2
cdr3_aa: CASSPIGGDYCGYTF
cdr3_nt: TGTGCCAGCAGCCCTATAGGCGGGGACTACTGTGGCTACACCTTC

clone_size: many
v_call: TRBV20-1
d_call: TRBD2
j_call: TRBJ2-3
cdr3_aa: CSALSGGRDTQYF
cdr3_nt: TGCAGTGCTTTATCGGGGGGGCGGGATACGCAGTATTTT

clone_size: -
v_call: TRBV25-1
d_call: TRBD1
j_call: TRBJ2-7
cdr3_aa: CASSGPEGRGHSYEQYF
cdr3_nt: TGTGCCAGCAGTGGCCCTGAAGGCAGGGGGCATTCCTACGAGCAGTACTTC

clone_size: few
v_call: TRBV5-1
d_call: -
j_call: TRBJ2-1
cdr3_aa: CASSLVVTAFNEQFF
cdr3_nt: TGCGCCAGCAGCTTGGTTGTGACAGCATTCAATGAGCAGTTCTTC

clone_size: few
v_call: TRBV20-1
d_call: -
j_call: TRBJ1-1
cdr3_aa: CSAGYGGTEAFF
cdr3_nt: TGCAGTGCTGGTTATGGGGGCACTGAAGCTTTCTTT

clone_size: many
v_call: TRBV9
d_call: TRBD2
j_call: TRBJ2-1
cdr3_aa: CASSVGPLAGSNEQFF
cdr3_nt: TGTGCCAGCAGCGTAGGTCCGTTAGCGGGGTCCAATGAGCAGTTCTTC

clone_size: few
v_call: TRBV2
d_call: -
j_call: TRBJ1-5
cdr3_aa: CASRQDSYQPQHF
cdr3_nt: TGTGCCAGCAGACAGGATAGTTATCAGCCCCAGCATTTT

clone_size: few
v_call: TRBV20-1
d_call: -
j_call: TRBJ1-5
cdr3_aa: CSARVGNRPQHF
cdr3_nt: TGCAGTGCTAGAGTGGGGAATCGGCCCCAGCATTTT

clone_size: -
v_call: TRBV21-1
d_call: -
j_call: TRBJ2-7
cdr3_aa: CASSKEWGGRSSYEQYF
cdr3_nt: TGTGCCAGCAGCAAAGAATGGGGCGGGCGTAGCTCCTACGAGCAGTACTTC

clone_size: -
v_call: TRBV12-3/TRBV12-4
d_call: -
j_call: TRBJ2-5
cdr3_aa: CASSKVGETQYF
cdr3_nt: TGTGCCAGCAGCAAGGTGGGGGAGACCCAGTACTTC

clone_size: -
v_call: TRBV5-1
d_call: TRBD2
j_call: TRBJ2-1
cdr3_aa: CASSLKRAGVGHNEQFF
cdr3_nt: TGCGCCAGCAGCTTAAAGAGAGCGGGAGTAGGGCACAATGAGCAGTTCTTC

clone_size: few
v_call: TRBV5-5
d_call: -
j_call: TRBJ2-4
cdr3_aa: CASSPGDLGNIQYF
cdr3_nt: TGTGCCAGCAGCCCCGGGGACCTTGGGAACATTCAGTACTTC

clone_size: -
v_call: TRBV12-3/TRBV12-4
d_call: TRBD1
j_call: TRBJ1-2
cdr3_aa: CASSHGTGGHGYTF
cdr3_nt: TGTGCCTCGAGCCACGGGACAGGGGGTCATGGCTACACCTTC

clone_size: -
v_call: TRBV18
d_call: -
j_call: TRBJ2-3
cdr3_aa: CASSPSGDPDTQYF
cdr3_nt: TGTGCCAGCTCACCATCGGGGGATCCAGATACGCAGTATTTT

clone_size: few
v_call: TRBV27
d_call: -
j_call: TRBJ1-6
cdr3_aa: CASSLSKSSYNSPLHF
cdr3_nt: TGTGCCAGCAGTTTATCGAAGAGCTCCTATAATTCACCCCTCCACTTT

clone_size: -
v_call: TRBV27
d_call: -
j_call: TRBJ2-5
cdr3_aa: CASSPLGDQETQYF
cdr3_nt: TGTGCCAGCAGTCCACTTGGGGACCAAGAGACCCAGTACTTC